These T cell receptor beta chains were read from a single sample in a study of shared clonotypes between healthy human individuals. This table comes from immunoSEQ multiplex PCR, and its TCRdb copy is limited to in-frame clones, with some not included. The sample includes more than 600,000 clones, roughly nine tenths seen only once; the top ten take more than 20%. The specimen was naive CD8+ T cells sorted from blood. The receptor set was obtained from a man aged 25 to 45 in good health. Each CDR3 is given with its conserved first and last residue. D genes are given only for firm matches. Some rows mark clone size as missing; the rest say once, few, many or name a class of expanded clone.

clone_size,j_call,d_call,v_call,cdr3_nt,cdr3_aa
.,TRBJ1-1,.,TRBV28,TGTGCCAGCACCCGCCCCTGGCGGGGAGTGAACACTGAAGCTTTCTTT,CASTRPWRGVNTEAFF
.,TRBJ2-1,.,TRBV5-4,TGTGCCAGCAGCTACCTGCCGGGAGATGACAATGAGCAGTTCTTC,CASSYLPGDDNEQFF
.,TRBJ2-1,TRBD1,TRBV28,TGTGCCAGCAGTTCGGTAGTTCTTCTGACGGGACAGGGTAATGAGCAGTTCTTC,CASSSVVLLTGQGNEQFF
.,TRBJ2-1,TRBD2,TRBV28,TGTGCCAGCAGTCTCCGGACTAGCCCGCCTTACAATGAGCAGTTCTTC,CASSLRTSPPYNEQFF
.,TRBJ2-1,.,TRBV7-2,TGTGCCAGCAGCTCGACCCAGGAGGGCTACAATGAGCAGTTCTTC,CASSSTQEGYNEQFF
.,TRBJ2-7,.,TRBV5-5,TGTGCCAGCAGCCTGTTCTTTCTCCCAAGCTCCTACGAGCAGTACTTC,CASSLFFLPSSYEQYF
once,TRBJ1-5,TRBD1,TRBV7-9,TGTGCCAGCAGTCCGGGACAGGGGAATCAGCCCCAGCATTTT,CASSPGQGNQPQHF
.,TRBJ1-1,.,TRBV6-7,TGTGCCAGCAACCCGACCGTGAACACTGAAGCTTTCTTT,CASNPTVNTEAFF
.,TRBJ2-7,.,TRBV21-1,TGTGCCAGCAGCAAAGATCTCGCACCCAGGTCCTACGAGCAGTACTTC,CASSKDLAPRSYEQYF
.,TRBJ2-7,.,TRBV7-9,TGTGCCAGCAGCCTTACAACGAGCTCCTACGAGCAGTACTTC,CASSLTTSSYEQYF
.,TRBJ1-5,.,TRBV19,TGTGCCAGTAGTTGGGGGAGAAATAGCAATCAGCCCCAGCATTTT,CASSWGRNSNQPQHF
.,TRBJ2-7,.,TRBV7-9,TGTGCCAGCAGCTCCCCCTCGGGGCACTACGAGCAGTACTTC,CASSSPSGHYEQYF
.,TRBJ2-2,.,TRBV5-4,TGTGCCAGCAGCTACGGACACTTCACCGGGGAGCTGTTTTTT,CASSYGHFTGELFF
once,TRBJ2-7,TRBD1,TRBV7-9,TGTGCCAGCAGCTTAGCGCGGACAGGGGAAAACGAGCAGTACTTC,CASSLARTGENEQYF
.,TRBJ2-7,TRBD2,TRBV29-1,TGCAGCGCCACCCCAGGACTAGCGGGAGCAGGCGAGCAGTACTTC,CSATPGLAGAGEQYF
.,TRBJ1-1,TRBD1,TRBV19,TGTGCCAGTAGTACTACCGGGACAGGGGGTACTGAAGCTTTCTTT,CASSTTGTGGTEAFF
.,TRBJ2-7,.,TRBV28,TGTGCCAGCAGTTTATTCTTGACTGATTCCTACGAGCAGTACTTC,CASSLFLTDSYEQYF
.,TRBJ1-4,.,TRBV10-2,TGCGCCAGCAGTGAGTCTTGGTCCGATGCAACTAATGAAAAACTGTTTTTT,CASSESWSDATNEKLFF
.,TRBJ2-1,.,TRBV19,TGTGCCAGTAGTATCTTCGTTGGCTCCTACAATGAGCAGTTCTTC,CASSIFVGSYNEQFF
.,TRBJ1-3,.,TRBV6-6,TGTGCCAGCAGTTACTTCAGGGAGGCTGGAAACACCATATATTTT,CASSYFREAGNTIYF
once,TRBJ2-7,.,TRBV5-4,TGTGCCAGCAGCTTGGAGCCGGCCGAGCAGTACTTC,CASSLEPAEQYF
.,TRBJ2-3,.,TRBV10-3,TGTGCCATCAGTGAGGGGGTCGGTCCGATAAATACGCAGTATTTT,CAISEGVGPINTQYF
.,TRBJ2-7,TRBD2,TRBV18,TGTGCCAGCTCCCCCAGCGGGGGGGGGCTAGTTATCGAGCAGTACTTC,CASSPSGGGLVIEQYF
once,TRBJ2-2,.,TRBV7-2,TGTGCCAGCAGCGGACCCCGACTACTTCGGCACACCGGGGAGCTGTTTTTT,CASSGPRLLRHTGELFF
.,TRBJ1-1,TRBD1,TRBV19,TGTGCCAGTAGTCCCGGACAGGGATACACTGAAGCTTTCTTT,CASSPGQGYTEAFF
once,TRBJ2-1,.,TRBV20-1,TGCAGTGCTGGGAGTGAGCAGTTCTTC,CSAGSEQFF
.,TRBJ2-7,TRBD1,TRBV11-1,TGTGCCAGCAGCTTAGGGACAGGGGCCTCCTACGAGCAGTACTTC,CASSLGTGASYEQYF
.,TRBJ1-2,TRBD1,TRBV29-1,TGCAGCGGACAGGGTAGCAACTATGGCTACACCTTC,CSGQGSNYGYTF
.,TRBJ2-7,.,TRBV27,TGTGCCAGCAGTTTTTCCCAGGCCTACGAGCAGTACTTC,CASSFSQAYEQYF
.,TRBJ1-4,TRBD1,TRBV28,TGTGCCAGCAGGACAGCCCGGACAGGGGCTAATGAAAAACTGTTTTTT,CASRTARTGANEKLFF
.,TRBJ2-7,.,TRBV9,TGTGCCAGCAGCGTAGTAGGGGGTAGCTACGAGCAGTACTTC,CASSVVGGSYEQYF
.,TRBJ2-1,TRBD2,TRBV5-1,TGCGCCAGCAGAATCTCCACTAGCGGGAGTTATGAGCAGTTCTTC,CASRISTSGSYEQFF
.,TRBJ2-7,.,TRBV7-6,TGTGCCAGCAGCTTAGGAGACTCCAGCTCCTACGAGCAGTACTTC,CASSLGDSSSYEQYF
.,TRBJ2-1,TRBD2,TRBV7-9,TGTGCCAGCAGCTTAGGGCTAGCGGGATTATTTAATGAGCAGTTCTTC,CASSLGLAGLFNEQFF
.,TRBJ2-6,.,TRBV2,TGTGCCAGCAACTGGGGAGACTCTGGGGCCAACGTCCTGACTTTC,CASNWGDSGANVLTF
.,TRBJ2-1,TRBD2,TRBV11-2,TGTGCCAGCAGCTCCGGGAGGGCCGGGATCAATGAGCAGTTCTTC,CASSSGRAGINEQFF
.,TRBJ2-7,.,TRBV27,TGTGCCAGTGGGACCTACGAGCAGTACTTC,CASGTYEQYF
few,TRBJ2-3,.,TRBV4-1,TGCGCCAGCAGCCAAATCGGCAGGGCAGATACGCAGTATTTT,CASSQIGRADTQYF
.,TRBJ1-2,.,TRBV5-6,TGTGCCAGCAGCTCCCCGAGGCATACCTTTAACTATGGCTACACCTTC,CASSSPRHTFNYGYTF
.,TRBJ2-1,.,TRBV5-1,TGCGCCAGCAGCAGTTTAGCGGACTACAATGAGCAGTTCTTC,CASSSLADYNEQFF
.,TRBJ2-6,.,TRBV2,TGTGCCAGCAGCCAGGGTCTTTCTGGGGCCAACGTCCTGACTTTC,CASSQGLSGANVLTF
.,TRBJ2-3,.,TRBV5-1,TGCGCCAGCAGCCCTGGACAGCTGAGAGCAGATACGCAGTATTTT,CASSPGQLRADTQYF
.,TRBJ2-7,.,TRBV10-3,TGTGCCATCATGACGGGAGTCCGCGAGCAGTACTTC,CAIMTGVREQYF
.,TRBJ2-5,.,TRBV11-2,TGTGCCAGCAGCTTAGATCTTAGTAATGTAGAGACCCAGTACTTC,CASSLDLSNVETQYF
.,TRBJ2-4,TRBD1,TRBV19,TGTGCCAGTAGTATTCCGGACAGGGGAAACATTCAGTACTTC,CASSIPDRGNIQYF
.,TRBJ2-7,.,TRBV7-6,TGTGCCAGCAGCTTAGGGGCAGGGGAACTGGGGGAGCAGTACTTC,CASSLGAGELGEQYF
few,TRBJ2-3,.,TRBV11-3,TGTGCCAGCAGCCGGTCTATAGATGACACAGATACGCAGTATTTT,CASSRSIDDTDTQYF
.,TRBJ2-7,TRBD1,TRBV7-9,TGTGCCAGCAGCGACGGGACAGGGGACCCCTACGAGCAGTACTTC,CASSDGTGDPYEQYF
.,TRBJ1-4,.,TRBV11-2,TGTGCCAGCAGCGGCTACCGGGGGACGGAGAATGAAAAACTGTTTTTT,CASSGYRGTENEKLFF
.,TRBJ1-1,TRBD1,TRBV5-1,TGCGCCAGCAGCCCTCGCGTAGGGGGCGGTGAAGCTTTCTTT,CASSPRVGGGEAFF
.,TRBJ2-6,TRBD2,TRBV7-8,TGTGCCAGCAGCTTAGCGGGGACACCGGGACTAGGTGTCTCTGGGGCCAACGTCCTGACTTTC,CASSLAGTPGLGVSGANVLTF
.,TRBJ2-3,TRBD2,TRBV7-9,TGTGCCAGCAGCTTTAGCGGGTCTAGCACAGATACGCAGTATTTT,CASSFSGSSTDTQYF